This TCR beta chain was obtained from a study of shared clonotypes between healthy human individuals. Study-wide context: Each donor's CD8 memory used one plate, CD8 naive two, each CD4 subset three.

Trimming removed 3 bases from V and 6 bases from J; junction bases left unmatched: 8. CDR1 and CDR2 (germline): SGHRS, YFSETQ. The CDR3 is 15 amino acids. Sorted-subset replicate PCR reactions were performed with about 200 ng DNA, corresponding to 25,000 to 35,000 T cell genomes. The table came from immunoSEQ multiplex PCR; TCRdb's copy has only in-frame clones and leaves some out. The data contain 2 million to 3 million clones, approximately 93% of them seen just once; the ten biggest clones take up 0.36%. The genes are TRBV5-1 and TRBJ1-1; TRBD1 matches at 10 bases. This clonotype originated in a man aged 18 to 35 in good health. Some clones in this sample may be carry-over from other donors' samples. Sequencing was performed on naive CD4+ T cells from PBMCs. The subset: CD45RA+ positively selected. CDR3 in DNA: TGCGCCAGCAGCTCTTCGACAGGGGGCTCGGCTGAAGCTTTCTTT. It specifies CASSSSTGGSAEAFF.